This T cell receptor (beta chain) came from a study of T cells in Graves' hyperthyroidism and ophthalmopathy. What was amplified from RNA transcripts were TCR beta CDR3 regions. Researchers ran a first-round RT-PCR on the TCR CDR3 using the HTBI primer set. MiXCR was run by TCRdb on the multiplex PCR reads, yielding one entry per CDR3 protein. This sample yields 130,000 to 150,000 distinct CDR3 sequences, of which approximately 24% are seen a single time; around two thirds belongs to the top ten. Hyperthyroidism, newly diagnosed and lasting under 2 months, affected patients aged 18 to 65. Blood was sampled at initial diagnosis of hyperthyroidism, prior to onset of any ophthalmopathy symptoms. This clonotype was seen repeatedly, ten times or more. The V gene's germline CDR1 is SGHKS and CDR2 YYEKEE (reference sequence). CDR3 size: 15 residues. V lost 9 bases and J lost 3, with 19 bases in between.

The sample comprised blood. The V call is TRBV5-5, the J call TRBJ2-1, with D tentatively TRBD1 (6 bases). The sequence was obtained from a woman in her forties or fifties with Graves' hyperthyroidism that later progressed to Graves' ophthalmopathy. This chain's CDR3 is CATSRNRDIYNEQFF. The CDR3 DNA sequence: TGTGCCACTTCCCGAAACAGGGACATCTACAATGAGCAGTTCTTC.